Reported below is one T cell receptor beta chain. No antigen is known for it. One base away there is no much larger clone; base qualities are not given. TCRbeta CDR3 regions were amplified from genomic DNA by means of the immunoSEQ Assay, a bias-controlled multiplex PCR. Per the authors' processing: The number of nucleated cells in each sample was estimated by amplification of reference gene primers within the assay. Sequence reads were collapsed and filtered to measure the absolute abundance of every unique TCRbeta CDR3 rearrangement. For each sample, productive Simpson clonality was calculated by taking the square root of Simpson's diversity index across productive rearrangements. The immuneACCESS repertoire file appears here via TCRdb, limited to in-frame rearrangements. These files lack a portion of the clones; in checked studies, under half of the deficit traces to unresolved V genes, and the cause of the others is not known. That table gives V, J and clone size, and the DNA gave D and trimming. Across this sample there are around 440,000 clones, with approximately 90% seen only once. The ten largest clones add up to roughly 12% of the sample.

The data stem from a study of blood T cell repertoires in COVID-19 (dated by TCRdb to the early 2020s). With respect to the entire study: Samples from collaborators originated in the United States, Italy and Spain and spanned both the acute and convalescent phases of COVID-19. The material from the prospective study consisted of cDNA or gDNA derived from T cells, B-cell-depleted T cells, or PBMCs. Deeply sampled blood TCRbeta repertoires from subjects exposed to, actively infected with, or recovered from COVID-19 were included in the dataset. The repertoires were made available in a free public database intended to serve as a resource for research on the immune response to SARS-CoV-2. The samples were drawn from the first 160 participants of the ongoing ImmuneRACE study and from over a thousand subjects provided by 6 global collaborators. Sample metadata almost always included a de-identified subject ID, COVID-19 status, age in years and sex. Where available, HLA class I and class II types were taken from metadata supplied by the sample provider and were not determined by assay-based typing. The research as a whole found: The amount of clinical and demographic metadata varied by source and participant and was provided uncurated.

In Seattle, one collaborating source enrolled patients while the infection was active and tracked those patients longitudinally over the course of disease. Each collaborating institution followed its own protocols to collect whole blood in K2EDTA tubes. For TCRbeta analysis, collaborator samples were shipped as frozen whole blood, as isolated PBMCs, or as DNA extracted from either sample type. Material: peripheral blood. The sequence was collected from a woman in her forties or fifties with COVID-19, enrolled during active disease.

The CDR3 protein: CSVATNEKLFF. The bases are TGCAGCGTTGCGACTAATGAAAAACTGTTTTTT. The sequence is built from TRBV29-1 and TRBJ1-4, with an unclear D gene assignment. From cysteine to phenylalanine, the CDR3 is 11 amino acids long. The CDR3 DNA has 33 bases and is translated from base 1. V is pared back by 4 bases and J by 2 bases, with 2 bases lying between the germline termini. CDR1 and CDR2 are read off the germline V gene as SQVTM and ANQGSEA.